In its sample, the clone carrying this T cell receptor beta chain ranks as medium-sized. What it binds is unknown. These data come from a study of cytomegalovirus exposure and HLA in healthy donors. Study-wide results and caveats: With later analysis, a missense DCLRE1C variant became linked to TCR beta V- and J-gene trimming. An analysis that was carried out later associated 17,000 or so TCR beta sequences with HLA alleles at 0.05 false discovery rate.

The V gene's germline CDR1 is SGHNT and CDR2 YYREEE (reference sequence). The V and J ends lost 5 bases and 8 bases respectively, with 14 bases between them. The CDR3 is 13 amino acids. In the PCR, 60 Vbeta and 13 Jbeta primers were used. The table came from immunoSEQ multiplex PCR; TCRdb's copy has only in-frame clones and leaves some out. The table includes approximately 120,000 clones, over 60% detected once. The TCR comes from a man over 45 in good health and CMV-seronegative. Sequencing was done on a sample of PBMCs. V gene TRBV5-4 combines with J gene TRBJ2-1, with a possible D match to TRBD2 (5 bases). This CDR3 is CASSGSYEDEQFF. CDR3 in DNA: TGTGCCAGCAGTGGGAGTTACGAGGATGAGCAGTTCTTC. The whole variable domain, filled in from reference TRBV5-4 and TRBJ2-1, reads ETGVTQSPTHLIKTRGQQVTLRCSSQSGHNTVSWYQQALGQGPQFIFQYYREEENGRGNFPPRFSGLQFPNYSSELNVNALELDDSALYLCASSGSYEDEQFFGPGTRLTVL.